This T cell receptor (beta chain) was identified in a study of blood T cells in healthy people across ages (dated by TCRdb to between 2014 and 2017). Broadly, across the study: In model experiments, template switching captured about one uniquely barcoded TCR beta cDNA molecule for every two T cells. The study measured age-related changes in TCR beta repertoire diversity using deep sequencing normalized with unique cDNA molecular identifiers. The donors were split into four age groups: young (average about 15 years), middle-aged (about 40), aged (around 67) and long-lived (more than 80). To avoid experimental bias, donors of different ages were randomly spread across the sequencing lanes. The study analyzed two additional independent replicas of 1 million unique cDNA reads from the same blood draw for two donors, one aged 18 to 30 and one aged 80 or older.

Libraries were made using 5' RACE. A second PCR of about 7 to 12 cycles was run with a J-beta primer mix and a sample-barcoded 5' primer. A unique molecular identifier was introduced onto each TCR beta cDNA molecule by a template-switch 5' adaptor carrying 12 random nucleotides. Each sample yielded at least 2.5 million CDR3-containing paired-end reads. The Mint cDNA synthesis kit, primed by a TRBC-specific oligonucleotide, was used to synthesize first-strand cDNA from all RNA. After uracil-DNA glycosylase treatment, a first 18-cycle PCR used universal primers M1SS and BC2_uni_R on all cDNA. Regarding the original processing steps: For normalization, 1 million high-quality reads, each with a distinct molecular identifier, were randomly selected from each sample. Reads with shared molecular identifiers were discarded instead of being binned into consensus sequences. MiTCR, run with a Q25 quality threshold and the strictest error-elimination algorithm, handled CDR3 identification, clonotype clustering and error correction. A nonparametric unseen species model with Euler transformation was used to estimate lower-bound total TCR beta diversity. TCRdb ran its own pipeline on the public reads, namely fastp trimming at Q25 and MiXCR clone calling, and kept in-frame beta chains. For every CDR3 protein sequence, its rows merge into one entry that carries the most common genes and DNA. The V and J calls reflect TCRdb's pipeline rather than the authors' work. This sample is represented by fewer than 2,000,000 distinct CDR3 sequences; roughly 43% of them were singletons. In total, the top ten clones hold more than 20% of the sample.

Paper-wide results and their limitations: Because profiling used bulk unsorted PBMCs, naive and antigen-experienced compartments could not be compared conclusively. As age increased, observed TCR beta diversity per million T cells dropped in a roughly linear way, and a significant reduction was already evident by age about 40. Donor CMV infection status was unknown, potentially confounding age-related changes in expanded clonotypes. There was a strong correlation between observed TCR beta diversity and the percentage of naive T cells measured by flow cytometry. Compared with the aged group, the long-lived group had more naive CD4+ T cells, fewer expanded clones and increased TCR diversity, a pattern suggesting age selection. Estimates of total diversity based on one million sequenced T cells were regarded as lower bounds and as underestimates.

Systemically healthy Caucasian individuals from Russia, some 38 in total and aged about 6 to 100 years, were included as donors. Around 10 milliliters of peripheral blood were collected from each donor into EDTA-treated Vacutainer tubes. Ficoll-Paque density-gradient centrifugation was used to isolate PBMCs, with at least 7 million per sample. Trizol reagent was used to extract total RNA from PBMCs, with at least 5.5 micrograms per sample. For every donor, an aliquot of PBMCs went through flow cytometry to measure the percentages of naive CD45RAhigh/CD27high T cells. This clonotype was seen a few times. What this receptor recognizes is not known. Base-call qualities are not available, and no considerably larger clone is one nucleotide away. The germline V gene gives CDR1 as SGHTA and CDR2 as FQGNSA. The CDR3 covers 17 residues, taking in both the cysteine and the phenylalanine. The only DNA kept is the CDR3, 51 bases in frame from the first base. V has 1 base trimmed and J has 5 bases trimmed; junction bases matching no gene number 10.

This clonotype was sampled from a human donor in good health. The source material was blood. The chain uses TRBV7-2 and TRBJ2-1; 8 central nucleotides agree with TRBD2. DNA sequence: TGTGCCAGCAGCTTAGTCGAAGCGGGGGAATCCCACAATGAGCAGTTCTTC. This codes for CASSLVEAGESHNEQFF.